A single T cell receptor (beta chain) is shown here with its context. Participants came from about two dozen US areas, aged about 18 to 89 years. Trimming took 6 bases from V and 3 from J; bases not matched to a gene: 8. The CDR3 is 17 residues long. The germline CDR1 and CDR2 sequences are SEHNR and FQNEAQ (reference sequence). Authors' processing steps: Reference gene primer amplification gave nucleated cell count estimates. Sequencing was performed with immunoSEQ multiplex PCR; in TCRdb, only in-frame clones are kept and a portion is missing. Clonal size and the V and J genes are those of that table, whereas D and trimming came from the DNA. This table has about 260,000 clones, around 84% appearing once. The record originates from a study of blood T cell repertoires in COVID-19.

The chain carries TRBV7-9 and TRBJ2-1; the match to TRBD2 covers 13 bases. Sequencing was done on a sample of PBMCs or T cells enriched from blood (not recorded which). This clonotype was sampled from a man between 25 and 39 years old with acute COVID-19. The CDR3, as DNA: TGTGCCAGCAGGGGAGGACTAGCGGGAGTTTACTACAATGAGCAGTTCTTC. Its translation is CASRGGLAGVYYNEQFF.